The 3 T cell receptor beta chains in this list originate from one sample, sequenced in a study of T cell changes during pregnancy in multiple sclerosis. Some clones are missing from TCRdb's copy, which holds only in-frame ones; the method was immunoSEQ multiplex PCR. Among about 44,000 clones listed, 85% to 95% were seen once. The sequencing used CD4+ T cells from peripheral blood mononuclear cells, collected in the third trimester of pregnancy. All receptors come from a female donor with multiple sclerosis, enrolled in a pregnancy study.

The chain joins TRBV11-3 to TRBJ2-3, with 13 bases fitting TRBD2. Germline CDR1 and CDR2: SGHNT and YENEEA. This CDR3 contains 15 residues. After removal of 5 bases from V and 4 bases from J, the junction contained 3 bases not matched to a gene. The CDR3 spells CASSTSGRAADTQYF. The CDR3 nucleotides are TGTGCCAGCAGCACTAGCGGGAGGGCGGCAGATACGCAGTATTTT.

The chain combines TRBV15 with TRBJ2-2, with 10 bases fitting TRBD1. V gave up 2 bases and J gave up 6 bases; unmatched junction bases: 6. CDR3 length equals 16 residues. The germline CDR1 and CDR2 sequences are LNHNV and YYDKDF (reference sequence). The CDR3 DNA sequence: TGTGCCACCAGCAGATCCGGGACAGGGGTTTCCGGGGAGCTGTTTTTT. Translated, it gives CATSRSGTGVSGELFF.

This sequence joins TRBV28 and TRBJ2-4, with 7 bases identical to TRBD2. This CDR3 comprises 16 residues. V was clipped by 2 bases and J by 6 bases; unmatched bases: 10. Germline CDR1 is MDHEN and CDR2 is SYDVKM. The CDR3 region is CASSLGLGGGRNIQYF. The CDR3 coding sequence is TGTGCCAGCAGTTTAGGGTTGGGGGGAGGGCGAAACATTCAGTACTTC.